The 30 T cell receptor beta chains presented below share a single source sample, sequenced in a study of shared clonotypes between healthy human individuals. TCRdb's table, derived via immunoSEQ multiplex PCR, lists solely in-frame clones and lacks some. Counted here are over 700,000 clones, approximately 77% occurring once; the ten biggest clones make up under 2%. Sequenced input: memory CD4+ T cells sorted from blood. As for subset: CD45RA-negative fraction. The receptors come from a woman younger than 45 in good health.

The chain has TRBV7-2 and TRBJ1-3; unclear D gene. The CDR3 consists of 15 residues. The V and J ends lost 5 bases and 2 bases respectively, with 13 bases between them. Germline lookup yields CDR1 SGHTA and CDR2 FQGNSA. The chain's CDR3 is CASSPTSGTGNTIYF. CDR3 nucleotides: TGTGCCAGCAGCCCCACGTCGGGCACTGGAAACACCATATATTTT.

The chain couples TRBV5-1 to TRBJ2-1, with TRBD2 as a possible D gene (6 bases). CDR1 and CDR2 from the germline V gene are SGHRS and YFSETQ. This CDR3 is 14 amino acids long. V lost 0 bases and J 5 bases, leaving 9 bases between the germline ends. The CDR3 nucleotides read TGCGCCAGCAGCTTGGGGGACTGGAACAATGAGCAGTTCTTC. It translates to CASSLGDWNNEQFF. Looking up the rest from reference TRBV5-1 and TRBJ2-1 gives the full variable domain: KAGVTQTPRYLIKTRGQQVTLSCSPISGHRSVSWYQQTPGQGLQFLFEYFSETQRNKGNFPGRFSGRQFSNSRSEMNVSTLELGDSALYLCASSLGDWNNEQFFGPGTRLTVL.

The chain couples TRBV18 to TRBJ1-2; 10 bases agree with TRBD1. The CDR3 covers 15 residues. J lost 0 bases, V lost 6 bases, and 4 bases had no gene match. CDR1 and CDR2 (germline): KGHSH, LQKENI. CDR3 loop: CASSPDRGANYGYTF. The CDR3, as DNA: TGTGCCAGCTCCCCGGACAGGGGGGCTAACTATGGCTACACCTTC.

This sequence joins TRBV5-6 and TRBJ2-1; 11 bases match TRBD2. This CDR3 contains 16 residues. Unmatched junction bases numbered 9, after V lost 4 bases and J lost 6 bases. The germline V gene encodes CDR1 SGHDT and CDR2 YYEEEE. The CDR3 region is CASSAVGTSGPNEQFF. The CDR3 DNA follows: TGTGCCAGCAGCGCGGTAGGGACTAGCGGACCCAATGAGCAGTTCTTC.

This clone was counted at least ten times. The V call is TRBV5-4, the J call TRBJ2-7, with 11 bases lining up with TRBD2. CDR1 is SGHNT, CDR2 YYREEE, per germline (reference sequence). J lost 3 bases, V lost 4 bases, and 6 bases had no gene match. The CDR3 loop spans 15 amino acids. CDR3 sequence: CASSRGLAEIYEQYF. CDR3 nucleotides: TGTGCCAGCAGCCGGGGACTAGCGGAGATCTACGAGCAGTACTTC.

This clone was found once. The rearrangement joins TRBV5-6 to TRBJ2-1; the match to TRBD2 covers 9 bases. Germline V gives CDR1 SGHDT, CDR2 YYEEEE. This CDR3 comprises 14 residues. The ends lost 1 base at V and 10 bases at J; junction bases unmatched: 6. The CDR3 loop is CASSLSGLAHEQFF. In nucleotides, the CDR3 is TGTGCCAGCAGCTTGAGCGGACTAGCGCACGAGCAGTTCTTC.

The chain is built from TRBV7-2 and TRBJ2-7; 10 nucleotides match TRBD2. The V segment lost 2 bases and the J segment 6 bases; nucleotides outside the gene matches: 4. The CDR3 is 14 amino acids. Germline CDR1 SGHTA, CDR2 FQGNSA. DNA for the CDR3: TGTGCCAGCAGCTTAAATCTAGCGGGAGTCGAGCAGTACTTC. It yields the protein CASSLNLAGVEQYF.

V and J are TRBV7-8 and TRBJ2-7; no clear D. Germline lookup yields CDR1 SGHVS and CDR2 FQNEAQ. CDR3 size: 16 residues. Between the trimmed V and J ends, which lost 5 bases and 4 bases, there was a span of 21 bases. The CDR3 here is CASSPRQESLGYEQYF. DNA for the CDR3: TGTGCCAGCAGCCCACGTCAGGAGTCTTTAGGATACGAGCAGTACTTC.

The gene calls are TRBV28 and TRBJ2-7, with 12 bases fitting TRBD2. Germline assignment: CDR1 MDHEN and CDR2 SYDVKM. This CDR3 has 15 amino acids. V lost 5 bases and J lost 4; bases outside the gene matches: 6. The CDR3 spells CASSPWTSGKYEQYF. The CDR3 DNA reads TGTGCCAGCAGTCCATGGACTAGCGGGAAATACGAGCAGTACTTC.

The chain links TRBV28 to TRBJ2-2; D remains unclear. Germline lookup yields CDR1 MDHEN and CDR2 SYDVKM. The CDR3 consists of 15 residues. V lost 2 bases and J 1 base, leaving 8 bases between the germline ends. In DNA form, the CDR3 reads TGTGCCAGCAGTTTACAGGTGATGAACACCGGGGAGCTGTTTTTT. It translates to CASSLQVMNTGELFF.

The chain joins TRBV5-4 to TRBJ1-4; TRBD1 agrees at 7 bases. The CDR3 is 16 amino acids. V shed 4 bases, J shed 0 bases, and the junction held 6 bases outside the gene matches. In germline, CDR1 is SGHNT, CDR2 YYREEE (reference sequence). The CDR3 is CASSLQGPATNEKLFF. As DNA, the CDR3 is TGTGCCAGCAGCCTACAGGGGCCTGCAACTAATGAAAAACTGTTTTTT.

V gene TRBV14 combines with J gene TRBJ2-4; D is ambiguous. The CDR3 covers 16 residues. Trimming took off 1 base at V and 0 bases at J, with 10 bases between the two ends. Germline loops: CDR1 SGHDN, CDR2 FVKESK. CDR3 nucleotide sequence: TGTGCCAGCAGCCAAGTTGCGGATGGAGCCAAAAACATTCAGTACTTC. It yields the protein CASSQVADGAKNIQYF.

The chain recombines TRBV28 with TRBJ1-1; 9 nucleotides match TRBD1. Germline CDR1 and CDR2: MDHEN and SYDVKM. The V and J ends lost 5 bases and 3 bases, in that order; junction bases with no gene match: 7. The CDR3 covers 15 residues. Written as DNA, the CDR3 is TGTGCCAGCAGTGAACAGGGGGCGTGGGACACTGAAGCTTTCTTT. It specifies CASSEQGAWDTEAFF.

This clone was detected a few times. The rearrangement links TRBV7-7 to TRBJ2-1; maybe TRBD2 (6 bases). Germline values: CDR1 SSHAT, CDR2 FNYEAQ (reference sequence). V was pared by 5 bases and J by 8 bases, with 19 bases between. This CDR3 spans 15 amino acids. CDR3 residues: CASSPTSFGGDEQFF. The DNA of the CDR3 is TGTGCCAGCAGCCCCACTAGCTTTGGAGGGGATGAGCAGTTCTTC.

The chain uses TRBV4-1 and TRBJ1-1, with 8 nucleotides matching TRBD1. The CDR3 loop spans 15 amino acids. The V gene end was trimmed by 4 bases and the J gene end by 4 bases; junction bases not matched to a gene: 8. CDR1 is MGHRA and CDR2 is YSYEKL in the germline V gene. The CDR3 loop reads CASSRPDRVATEAFF. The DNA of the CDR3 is TGCGCCAGCAGCCGCCCGGACAGGGTGGCCACTGAAGCTTTCTTT.

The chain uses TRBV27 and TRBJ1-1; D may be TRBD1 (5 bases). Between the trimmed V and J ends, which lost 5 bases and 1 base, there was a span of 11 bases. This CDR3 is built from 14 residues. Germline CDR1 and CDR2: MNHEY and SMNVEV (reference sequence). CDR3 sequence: CASSLAQENTEAFF. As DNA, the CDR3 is TGTGCCAGCAGTCTCGCACAGGAGAACACTGAAGCTTTCTTT.

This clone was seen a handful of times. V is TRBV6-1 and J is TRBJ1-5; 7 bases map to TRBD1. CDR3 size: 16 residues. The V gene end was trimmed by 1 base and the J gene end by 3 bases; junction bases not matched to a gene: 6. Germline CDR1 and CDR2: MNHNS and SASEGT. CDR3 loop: CASSEGRDRYNQPQHF. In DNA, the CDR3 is TGTGCCAGCAGTGAAGGCAGGGACAGATACAATCAGCCCCAGCATTTT.

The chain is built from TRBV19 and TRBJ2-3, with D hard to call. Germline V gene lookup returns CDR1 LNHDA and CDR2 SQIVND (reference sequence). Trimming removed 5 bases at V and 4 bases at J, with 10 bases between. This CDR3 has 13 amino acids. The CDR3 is CASSWPGPDTQYF. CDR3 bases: TGTGCCAGTAGTTGGCCAGGACCAGATACGCAGTATTTT.

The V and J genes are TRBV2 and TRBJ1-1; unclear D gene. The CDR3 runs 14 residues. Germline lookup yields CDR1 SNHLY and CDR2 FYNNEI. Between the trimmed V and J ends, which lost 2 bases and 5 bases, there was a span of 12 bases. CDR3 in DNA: TGTGCCAGCAGTGAAACCGACCTCGGGACTGAAGCTTTCTTT. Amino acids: CASSETDLGTEAFF.

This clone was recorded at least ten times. CDR3 DNA: TGTGCCAGCTCACCAGATCCTAGCACAGATACGCAGTATTTT. Its protein product is CASSPDPSTDTQYF. The V and J genes are TRBV18 and TRBJ2-3; D unresolved. V lost 2 bases and J lost 0, with 6 bases in between. Germline-derived CDR1 and CDR2 are KGHSH and LQKENI. This CDR3 comprises 14 residues.

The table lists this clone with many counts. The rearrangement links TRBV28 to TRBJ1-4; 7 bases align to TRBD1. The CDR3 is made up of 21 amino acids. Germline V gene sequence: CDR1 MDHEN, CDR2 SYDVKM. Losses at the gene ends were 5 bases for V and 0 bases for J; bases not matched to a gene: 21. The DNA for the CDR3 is TGTGCCAGCAGTCCAGAATGGACAGGACAGATTTTTGCCGCAACTAATGAAAAACTGTTTTTT. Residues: CASSPEWTGQIFAATNEKLFF. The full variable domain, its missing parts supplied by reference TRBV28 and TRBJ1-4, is DVKVTQSSRYLVKRTGEKVFLECVQDMDHENMFWYRQDPGLGLRLIYFSYDVKMKEKGDIPEGYSVSREKKERFSLILESASTNQTSMYLCASSPEWTGQIFAATNEKLFFGSGTQLSVL.

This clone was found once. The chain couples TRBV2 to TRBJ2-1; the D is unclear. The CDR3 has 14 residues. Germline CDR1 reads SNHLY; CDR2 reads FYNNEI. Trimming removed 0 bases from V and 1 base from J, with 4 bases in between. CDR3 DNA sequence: TGTGCCAGCAGTGAAGCGGTTTCCTACAATGAGCAGTTCTTC. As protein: CASSEAVSYNEQFF.

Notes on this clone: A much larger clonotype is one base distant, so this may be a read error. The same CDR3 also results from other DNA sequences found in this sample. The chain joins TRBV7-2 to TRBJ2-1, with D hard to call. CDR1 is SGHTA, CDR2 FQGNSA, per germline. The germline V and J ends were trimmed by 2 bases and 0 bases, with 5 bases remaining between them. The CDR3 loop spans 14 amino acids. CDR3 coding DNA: TGTGCCAGCAGCTTAAGCAGCTCCTACAATGAGCAGTTCTTC. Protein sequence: CASSLSSSYNEQFF.

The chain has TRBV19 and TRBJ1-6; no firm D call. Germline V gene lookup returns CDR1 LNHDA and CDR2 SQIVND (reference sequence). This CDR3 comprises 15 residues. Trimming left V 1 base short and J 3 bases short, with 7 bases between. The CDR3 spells CASSIVGHYNSPLHF. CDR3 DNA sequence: TGTGCCAGTAGTATAGTTGGGCACTATAATTCACCCCTCCACTTT.

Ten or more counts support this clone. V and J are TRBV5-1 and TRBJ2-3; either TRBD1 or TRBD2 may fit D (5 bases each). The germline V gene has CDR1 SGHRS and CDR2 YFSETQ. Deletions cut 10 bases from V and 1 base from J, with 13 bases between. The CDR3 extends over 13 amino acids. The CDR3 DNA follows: TGCGCCGCAGGGAGAGGGGGCACAGATACGCAGTATTTT. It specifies CAAGRGGTDTQYF.

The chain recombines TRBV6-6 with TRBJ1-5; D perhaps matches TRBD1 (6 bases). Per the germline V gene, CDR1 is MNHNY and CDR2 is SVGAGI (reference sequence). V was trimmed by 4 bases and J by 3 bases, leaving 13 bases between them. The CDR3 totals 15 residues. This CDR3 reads CASSSSGAFNQPQHF. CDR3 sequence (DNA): TGTGCCAGCAGTTCCTCGGGGGCATTCAATCAGCCCCAGCATTTT.

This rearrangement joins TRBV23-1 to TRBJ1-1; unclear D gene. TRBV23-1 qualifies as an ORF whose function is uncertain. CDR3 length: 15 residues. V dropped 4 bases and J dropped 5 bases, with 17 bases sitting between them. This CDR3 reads CASSPMAVDDTEAFF. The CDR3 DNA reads TGCGCCAGCAGTCCCATGGCGGTGGACGATACTGAAGCTTTCTTT.

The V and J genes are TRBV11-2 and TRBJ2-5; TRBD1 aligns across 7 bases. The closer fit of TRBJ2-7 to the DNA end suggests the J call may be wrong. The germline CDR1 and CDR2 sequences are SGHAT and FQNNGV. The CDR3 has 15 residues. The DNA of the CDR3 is TGTGCCAGCAGCTTAGACAGGGGGATATCCTACGAGCAGTACTTC. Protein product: CASSLDRGISYEQYF.

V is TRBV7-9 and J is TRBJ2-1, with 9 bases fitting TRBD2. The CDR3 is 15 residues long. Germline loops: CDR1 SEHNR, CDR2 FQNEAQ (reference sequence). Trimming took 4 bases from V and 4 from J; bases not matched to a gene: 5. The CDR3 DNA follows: TGTGCCAGCAGCTCCCGACTAGCGGCGTACAATGAGCAGTTCTTC. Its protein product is CASSSRLAAYNEQFF.

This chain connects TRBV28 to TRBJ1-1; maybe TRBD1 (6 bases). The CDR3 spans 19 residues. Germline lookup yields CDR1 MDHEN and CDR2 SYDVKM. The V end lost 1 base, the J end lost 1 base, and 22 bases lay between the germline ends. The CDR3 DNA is TGTGCCAGCAGTTTATATCTGGGGGCGCCTTTCGGGGAGAACACTGAAGCTTTCTTT. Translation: CASSLYLGAPFGENTEAFF.